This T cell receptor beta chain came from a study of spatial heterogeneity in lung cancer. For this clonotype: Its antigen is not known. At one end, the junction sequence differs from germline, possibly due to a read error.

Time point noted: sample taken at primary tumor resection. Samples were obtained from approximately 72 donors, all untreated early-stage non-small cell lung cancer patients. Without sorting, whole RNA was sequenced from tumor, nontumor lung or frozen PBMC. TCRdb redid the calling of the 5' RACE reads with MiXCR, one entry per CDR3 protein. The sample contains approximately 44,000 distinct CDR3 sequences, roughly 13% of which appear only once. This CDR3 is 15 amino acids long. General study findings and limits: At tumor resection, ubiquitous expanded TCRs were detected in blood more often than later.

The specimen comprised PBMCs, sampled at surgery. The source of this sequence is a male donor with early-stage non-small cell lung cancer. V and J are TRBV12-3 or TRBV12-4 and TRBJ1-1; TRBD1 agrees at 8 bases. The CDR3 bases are TGTGCCAACAGTCCCTGGACAGGGAGGAACACTGAAGCTTTCTTT. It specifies CANSPWTGRNTEAFF.